This T cell receptor (beta chain) was recovered during a study of blood T cell repertoires in COVID-19. Participants had their cohort set by participant-reported clinical history. Per the study methods: Counts of nucleated cells, estimated from reference gene primer amplification, were obtained. Measured with immunoSEQ multiplex PCR; TCRdb has only the in-frame clones, and not every one. V, J and clone size derive from that table, while D and trimming were established from the DNA sequence. The table shows approximately 200,000 clones, with about 90% occurring only once. V lost 6 bases and J 5 bases, leaving 15 bases between the germline ends. This CDR3 has 13 residues. Germline V gene sequence: CDR1 SGHRS, CDR2 YFSETQ.

Input material: PBMCs or T cells enriched from blood (not recorded which). The source is a young man who had recovered from COVID-19. The chain is built from TRBV5-1 and TRBJ2-7; tentative D call: TRBD1 (6 bases). This CDR3 reads CASTELQGNEQYF. The CDR3 region has the DNA TGCGCCAGCACCGAATTACAGGGAAACGAGCAGTACTTC.